Listed here are 12 T cell receptor beta chains from one sample, sequenced in a study of blood T cell repertoires in COVID-19. Using immunoSEQ multiplex PCR, the repertoire was profiled, and TCRdb retains in-frame clones only, with some absent. This sample has about 190,000 clones, with around 89% found just once. The source material was peripheral blood. These receptors were obtained from a man aged 45-60 years with acute or convalescent COVID-19.

The CDR3 loop is CASSIRLAGHYEQYF. As DNA, the CDR3 is TGTGCCAGTAGTATCCGACTAGCGGGACACTACGAGCAGTACTTC. The chain employs TRBV19 and TRBJ2-7, with 11 nucleotides matching TRBD2. The V segment lost 3 bases and the J segment 3 bases; nucleotides outside the gene matches: 4. The germline gives CDR1 LNHDA, CDR2 SQIVND (reference sequence). CDR3 size: 15 residues.

This chain links TRBV5-1 with TRBJ2-5; TRBD2 matches 7 bases. Looked up from germline, CDR1 is SGHRS and CDR2 is YFSETQ. The CDR3 length is 17 residues. The junction had 13 bases not matched to a gene; V was cut back by 4 bases and J by 1 base. CDR3 DNA: TGCGCCAGCAGCGGCTCCCTGGGGGGAGGGCCCCAAGAGACCCAGTACTTC. Its protein is CASSGSLGGGPQETQYF.

The chain couples TRBV6-2 or TRBV6-3 to TRBJ2-5; TRBD1 might be the D (6 bases). From germline, CDR1 is MNHEY and CDR2 SVGEGT. The CDR3 totals 15 residues. The ends were cut back, 4 bases at V and 4 bases at J, with 16 bases in the middle. The CDR3 region has the DNA TGTGCCAGCAGTTCAATACACAGGGACGGAGAGACCCAGTACTTC. Residues: CASSSIHRDGETQYF.

The CDR3 sequence is CASSPRGRIYYEQYF. The CDR3 nucleotides are TGTGCCAGCAGTCCCCGTGGGAGGATATATTACGAGCAGTACTTC. The V call is TRBV6-2 or TRBV6-3, the J call TRBJ2-7, with a weak D call TRBD2 (6 bases). CDR1 and CDR2 (germline): MNHEY, SVGEGT. The V and J ends lost 5 bases and 4 bases respectively, with 18 bases between them. CDR3 length: 15 residues.

A single count supports this clone. The V call is TRBV5-1, the J call TRBJ1-6; 7 bases fit TRBD1. The CDR3 is 16 amino acids. The germline V gene has CDR1 SGHRS and CDR2 YFSETQ. V trimming: 0 bases; J trimming: 10 bases; junction bases outside the gene matches: 10. DNA for the CDR3: TGCGCCAGCAGCTTGGCCATAGGGAGACAGGGATCACCCCTCCACTTT. It specifies CASSLAIGRQGSPLHF.

This clone was recorded once. This sequence joins TRBV2 and TRBJ2-2, with D perhaps matching TRBD1 (6 bases). Per the germline V gene, CDR1 is SNHLY and CDR2 is FYNNEI. This CDR3 region has 14 residues. Deletions cut 6 bases from V and 5 bases from J, with 13 bases between. The CDR3 is CASRQGIGTGELFF. As DNA, the CDR3 is TGTGCCAGCAGGCAGGGGATTGGGACCGGGGAGCTGTTTTTT.

The chain carries TRBV10-3 and TRBJ2-2; D is undetermined. Trimming took off 4 bases at V and 1 base at J, with 10 bases between the two ends. CDR3 length: 15 residues. CDR1 and CDR2 (germline): ENHRY, SYGVKD. The CDR3 bases are TGTGCCATCAGTGCCCCCCCGGGGAACACCGGGGAGCTGTTTTTT. It encodes CAISAPPGNTGELFF.

The rearrangement uses TRBV19 and TRBJ2-5; a weak D match, TRBD1 (6 bases). CDR3 length equals 13 residues. Trimming cost V 6 bases and J 0 bases, with 8 bases left between them. The V gene's germline CDR1 is LNHDA and CDR2 SQIVND (reference sequence). The DNA for the CDR3 is TGTGCCAGTAGGGACAGAAACCAAGAGACCCAGTACTTC. Its protein is CASRDRNQETQYF.

This CDR3 is CASSQTGLATEAFF. The CDR3 nucleotides read TGTGCCAGCAGCCAAACAGGGTTGGCCACTGAAGCTTTCTTT. The rearrangement links TRBV3-1 (or the pseudogene TRBV3-2) to TRBJ1-1, with a possible D match to TRBD1 (6 bases). The CDR3 loop spans 14 amino acids. The V end was cut by 2 bases, the J end by 4 bases, with 11 bases between. CDR1 and CDR2 from the germline V gene are LGHDT and YNNKEL (reference sequence).

This chain uses TRBV4-2 with TRBJ2-7; 9 bases map to TRBD2. Trimming at V came to 3 bases and at J to 2 bases, leaving 8 bases not matched to a gene. CDR3 length: 16 amino acids. From germline, CDR1 is LGHNA and CDR2 YNFKEQ. The CDR3 nucleotides read TGTGCCAGCAGCCAGCAGACTAGCGGAAATCCCTACGAGCAGTACTTC. This encodes CASSQQTSGNPYEQYF.

This clone was seen just once. The CDR3 loop is CSVEGLDRGVVNEQFF. The DNA for the CDR3 is TGCAGCGTTGAAGGCCTGGACAGGGGAGTAGTCAATGAGCAGTTCTTC. The V call is TRBV29-1, the J call TRBJ2-1; TRBD1 matches at 9 bases. There are 16 residues in the CDR3. V was clipped by 1 base and J by 6 bases; unmatched bases: 10. From germline, CDR1 is SQVTM and CDR2 ANQGSEA.

The chain is built from TRBV7-8 and TRBJ1-2, with a possible D match to TRBD1 (5 bases). V lost 4 bases and J 8 bases, leaving 17 bases between the germline ends. Germline CDR1 is SGHVS and CDR2 is FQNEAQ. The CDR3 length is 14 residues. The CDR3 loop reads CASSSAGRGLGYTF. The CDR3 coding sequence is TGTGCCAGCAGCTCCGCTGGGCGGGGGTTAGGCTACACCTTC.